This T cell receptor beta chain comes out of a study of blood T cell repertoires in COVID-19. In the study overall: Acute-phase and convalescent COVID-19 samples originated in the United States, Italy and Spain. Sources were T cells, B-cell-depleted T cells, or PBMCs; the material itself was cDNA or gDNA.

The CDR3 totals 16 residues. J was trimmed by 2 bases and V by 6 bases; bases with no gene match: 11. Per germline, CDR1 ENHRY and CDR2 SYGVKD. Cohorts were assigned according to the clinical history that participants reported. Original methodology: Using reference gene primer amplification, nucleated cell counts were estimated. This table comes from immunoSEQ multiplex PCR, and its TCRdb copy is limited to in-frame clones, with some not included. V and J calls and clone size are those listed in that table; D and trimming were worked out from the DNA. The table records roughly 310,000 clones, 90% of them present only once.

The TCR comes from a man in his sixties who had recovered from COVID-19. Sequencing used PBMCs or T cells enriched from blood (not recorded which). The chain recombines TRBV10-3 with TRBJ2-3, with 7 bases fitting TRBD2. Here the CDR3 DNA reads TGTGCCATCAGCCCCGGGGAGGGGCGGGTCACAGATACGCAGTATTTT. Protein sequence: CAISPGEGRVTDTQYF.